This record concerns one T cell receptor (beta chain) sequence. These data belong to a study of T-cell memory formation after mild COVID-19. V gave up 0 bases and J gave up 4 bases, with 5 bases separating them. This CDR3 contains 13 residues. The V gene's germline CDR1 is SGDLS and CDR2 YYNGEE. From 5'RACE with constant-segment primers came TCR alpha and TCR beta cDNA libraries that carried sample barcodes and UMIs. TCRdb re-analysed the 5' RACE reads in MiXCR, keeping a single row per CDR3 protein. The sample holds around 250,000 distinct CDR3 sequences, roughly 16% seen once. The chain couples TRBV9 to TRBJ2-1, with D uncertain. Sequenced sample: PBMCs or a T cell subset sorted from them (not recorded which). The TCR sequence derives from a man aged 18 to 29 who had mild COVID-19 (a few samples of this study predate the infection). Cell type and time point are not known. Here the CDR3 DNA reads TGTGCCAGCAGCGTAGAGGTGTACAATGAGCAGTTCTTC. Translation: CASSVEVYNEQFF. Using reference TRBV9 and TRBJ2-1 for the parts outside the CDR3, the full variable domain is DSGVTQTPKHLITATGQRVTLRCSPRSGDLSVYWYQQSLDQGLQFLIQYYNGEERAKGNILERFSAQQFPDLHSELNLSSLELGDSALYFCASSVEVYNEQFFGPGTRLTVL.